This entry concerns a single TCR beta chain. Its antigen specificity is not known. One base away there is no much larger clone; base qualities are not given. The source of the sample is a study of blood T cell repertoires in COVID-19 (dated by TCRdb to about 2020). Broadly, across the study: Collaborator samples came from the United States, Italy and Spain and covered acute and convalescent phases of COVID-19. The prospective study material was composed of cDNA or gDNA derived from T cells, B-cell-depleted T cells, or PBMCs. The dataset comprised deeply sampled blood TCRbeta repertoires from subjects exposed to, actively infected with, or recovered from COVID-19. The repertoires were released in a freely available public database meant as a resource for research on the immune response to SARS-CoV-2. Samples came from the ongoing ImmuneRACE study (first 160 participants) plus 1,254 subjects from 6 global collaborators. A de-identified subject ID, COVID-19 status, age in years and sex were almost always included in the sample metadata. HLA class I and class II types, where available, came from metadata supplied by the sample provider rather than from assay-based typing.

What the study reported, not specific to this receptor: How much clinical and demographic metadata was included differed by source and by participant, and the metadata was provided uncurated.

The immunoSEQ Assay, a bias-controlled multiplex PCR, was used to amplify TCRbeta CDR3 regions from genomic DNA. Per the original workflow: Nucleated cell counts per sample were estimated from amplification of reference gene primers within the assay. Sequence reads were collapsed and filtered to measure the absolute abundance of every unique TCRbeta CDR3 rearrangement. Productive Simpson clonality was computed per sample as the square root of Simpson's diversity index over productive rearrangements. TCRdb retrieved this table from immuneACCESS and kept in-frame rearrangements only. Not all clones are present; in checked studies, unresolved V genes account for under half, and no reason is known for the remainder. D and trimming were read from the DNA, whereas the V and J calls and clone size are those reported in that table. The sample has some 130,000 clones on record, roughly 69% of them singletons. Approximately 1.9% of the sample comes from the top ten.

The CDR3 runs 15 amino acids, cysteine and phenylalanine included. The retained sequence is limited to the CDR3, 45 bases, with the frame set at the first base. The germline ends are 11 bases apart after V is trimmed by 2 bases and J by 1 base. The germline V gene supplies CDR1 SGHRS and CDR2 YFSETQ. Collaborating institutions collected whole blood in K2EDTA tubes following their own protocols. For TCRbeta analysis, collaborators shipped samples in one of three forms: frozen whole blood, isolated PBMCs, or DNA extracted from either of those sample types. Recombination connected TRBV5-1 to TRBJ2-3, with TRBD2 as a weak D call on 6 bases. The clonotype was recovered from a woman in her seventies with acute or convalescent COVID-19. The specimen sequenced was peripheral blood. The DNA sequence is as follows: TGCGCCAGCAGCTTCTCCTCGGGGGGCACAGATACGCAGTATTTT. Translated, it gives CASSFSSGGTDTQYF.